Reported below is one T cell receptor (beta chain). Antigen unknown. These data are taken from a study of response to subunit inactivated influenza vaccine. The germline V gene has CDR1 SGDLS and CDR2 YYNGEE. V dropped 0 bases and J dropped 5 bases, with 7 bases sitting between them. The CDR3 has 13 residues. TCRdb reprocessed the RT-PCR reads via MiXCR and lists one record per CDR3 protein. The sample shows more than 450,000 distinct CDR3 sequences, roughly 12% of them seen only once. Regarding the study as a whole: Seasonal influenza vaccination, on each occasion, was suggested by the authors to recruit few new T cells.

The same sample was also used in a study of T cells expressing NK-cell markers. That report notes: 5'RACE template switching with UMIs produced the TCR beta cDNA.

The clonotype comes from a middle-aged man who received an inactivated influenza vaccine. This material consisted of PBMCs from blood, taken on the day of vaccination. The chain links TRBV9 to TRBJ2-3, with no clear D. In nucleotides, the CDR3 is TGTGCCAGCAGCGTAGAGGTCCGAGATACGCAGTATTTT. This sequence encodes CASSVEVRDTQYF.